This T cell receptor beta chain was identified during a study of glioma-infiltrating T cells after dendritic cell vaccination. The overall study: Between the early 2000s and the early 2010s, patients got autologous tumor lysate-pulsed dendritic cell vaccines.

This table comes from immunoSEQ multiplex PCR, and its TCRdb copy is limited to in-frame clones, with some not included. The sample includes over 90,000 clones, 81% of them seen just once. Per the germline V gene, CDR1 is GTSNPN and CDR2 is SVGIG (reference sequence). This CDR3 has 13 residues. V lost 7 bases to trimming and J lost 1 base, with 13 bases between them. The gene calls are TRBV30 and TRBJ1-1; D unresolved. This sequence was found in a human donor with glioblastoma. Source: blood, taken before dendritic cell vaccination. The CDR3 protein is CALIPGRNTEAFF. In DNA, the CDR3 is TGTGCCTTGATTCCGGGTCGGAACACTGAAGCTTTCTTT.